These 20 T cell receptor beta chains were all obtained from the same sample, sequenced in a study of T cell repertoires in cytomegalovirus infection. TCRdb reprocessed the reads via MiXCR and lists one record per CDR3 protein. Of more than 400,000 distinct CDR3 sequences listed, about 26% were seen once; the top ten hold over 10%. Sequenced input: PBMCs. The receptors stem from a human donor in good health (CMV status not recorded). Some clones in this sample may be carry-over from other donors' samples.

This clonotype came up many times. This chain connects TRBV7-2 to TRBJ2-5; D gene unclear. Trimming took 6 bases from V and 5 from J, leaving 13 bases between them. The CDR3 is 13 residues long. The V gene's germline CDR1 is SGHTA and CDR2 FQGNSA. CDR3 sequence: CASRTTFPETQYF. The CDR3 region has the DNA TGTGCCAGCAGGACGACTTTTCCCGAGACCCAGTACTTC.

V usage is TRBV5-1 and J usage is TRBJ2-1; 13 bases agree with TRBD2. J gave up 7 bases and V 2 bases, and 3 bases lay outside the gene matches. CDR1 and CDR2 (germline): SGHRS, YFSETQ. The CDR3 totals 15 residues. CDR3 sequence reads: CASSFGLAGANEQFF. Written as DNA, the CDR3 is TGCGCCAGCAGCTTCGGACTAGCGGGAGCGAATGAGCAGTTCTTC.

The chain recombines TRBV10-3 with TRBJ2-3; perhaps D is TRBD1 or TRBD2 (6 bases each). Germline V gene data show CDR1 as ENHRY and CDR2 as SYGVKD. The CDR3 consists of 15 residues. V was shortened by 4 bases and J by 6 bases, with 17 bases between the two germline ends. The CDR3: CAISGGASFGDTQYF. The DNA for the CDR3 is TGTGCCATCAGTGGGGGGGCTAGTTTCGGGGATACGCAGTATTTT.

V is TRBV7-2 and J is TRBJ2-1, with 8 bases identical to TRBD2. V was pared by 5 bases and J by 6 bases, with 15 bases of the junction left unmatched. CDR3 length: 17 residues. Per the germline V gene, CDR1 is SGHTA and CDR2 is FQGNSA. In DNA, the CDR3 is TGTGCCAGCAGCGCCGACACCGGGACTAGGGATCCCAATGAGCAGTTCTTC. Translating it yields CASSADTGTRDPNEQFF.

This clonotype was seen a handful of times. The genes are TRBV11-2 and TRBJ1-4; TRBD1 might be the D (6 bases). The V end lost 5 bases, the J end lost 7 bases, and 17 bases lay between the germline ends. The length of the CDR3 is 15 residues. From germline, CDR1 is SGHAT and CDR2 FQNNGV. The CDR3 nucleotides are TGTGCCAGCAGCAAACTACAGGGACGGTTTGAAAAACTGTTTTTT. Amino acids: CASSKLQGRFEKLFF.

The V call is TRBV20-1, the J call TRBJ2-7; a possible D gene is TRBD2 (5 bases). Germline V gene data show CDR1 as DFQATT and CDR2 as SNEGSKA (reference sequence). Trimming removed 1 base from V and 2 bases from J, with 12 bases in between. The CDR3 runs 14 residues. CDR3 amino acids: CSARGLAKTYEQYF. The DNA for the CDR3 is TGCAGTGCTAGAGGTCTAGCTAAGACCTACGAGCAGTACTTC.

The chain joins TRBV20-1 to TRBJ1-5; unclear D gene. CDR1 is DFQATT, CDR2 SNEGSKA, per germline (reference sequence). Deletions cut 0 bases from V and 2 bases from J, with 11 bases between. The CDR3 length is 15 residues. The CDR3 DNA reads TGCAGTGCTAGAGAGGGTATGATCGGCAATCAGCCCCAGCATTTT. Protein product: CSAREGMIGNQPQHF.

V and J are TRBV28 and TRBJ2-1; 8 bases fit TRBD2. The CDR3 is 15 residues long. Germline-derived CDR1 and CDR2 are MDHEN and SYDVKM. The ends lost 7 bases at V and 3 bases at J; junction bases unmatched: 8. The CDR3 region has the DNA TGTGCCAGCACCTCCGTGGGACTAGGCTACAATGAGCAGTTCTTC. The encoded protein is CASTSVGLGYNEQFF. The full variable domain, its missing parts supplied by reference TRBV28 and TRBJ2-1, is DVKVTQSSRYLVKRTGEKVFLECVQDMDHENMFWYRQDPGLGLRLIYFSYDVKMKEKGDIPEGYSVSREKKERFSLILESASTNQTSMYLCASTSVGLGYNEQFFGPGTRLTVL.

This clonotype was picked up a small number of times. Here the CDR3 DNA reads TGTGCCAGTAGAACTAGGGGTGACGAGACCCAGTACTTC. This encodes CASRTRGDETQYF. The chain has TRBV19 and TRBJ2-5, with D perhaps given as TRBD1 or TRBD2 (5 bases each). This CDR3 spans 13 amino acids. The germline V gene encodes CDR1 LNHDA and CDR2 SQIVND (reference sequence). Trimming removed 6 bases at V and 5 bases at J, with 13 bases between. Drawing the rest from reference TRBV19 and TRBJ2-5, the complete variable domain is DGGITQSPKYLFRKEGQNVTLSCEQNLNHDAMYWYRQDPGQGLRLIYYSQIVNDFQKGDIAEGYSVSREKKESFPLTVTSAQKNPTAFYLCASRTRGDETQYFGPGTRLLVL.

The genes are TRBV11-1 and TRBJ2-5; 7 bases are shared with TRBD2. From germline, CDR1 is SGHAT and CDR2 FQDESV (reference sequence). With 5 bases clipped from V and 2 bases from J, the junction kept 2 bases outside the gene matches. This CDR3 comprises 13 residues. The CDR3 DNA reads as TGTGCCAGCAGCCACGGGGGGCAAGAGACCCAGTACTTC. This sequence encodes CASSHGGQETQYF. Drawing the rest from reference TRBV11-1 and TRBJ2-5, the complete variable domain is EAEVAQSPRYKITEKSQAVAFWCDPISGHATLYWYRQILGQGPELLVQFQDESVVDDSQLPKDRFSAERLKGVDSTLKIQPAELGDSAMYLCASSHGGQETQYFGPGTRLLVL.

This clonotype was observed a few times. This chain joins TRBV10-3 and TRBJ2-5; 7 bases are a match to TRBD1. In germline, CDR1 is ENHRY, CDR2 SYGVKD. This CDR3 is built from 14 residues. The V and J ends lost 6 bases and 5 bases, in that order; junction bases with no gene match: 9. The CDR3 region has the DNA TGTGCCATCAGCTCTGACAGGGCGGAGGAGACCCAGTACTTC. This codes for CAISSDRAEETQYF.

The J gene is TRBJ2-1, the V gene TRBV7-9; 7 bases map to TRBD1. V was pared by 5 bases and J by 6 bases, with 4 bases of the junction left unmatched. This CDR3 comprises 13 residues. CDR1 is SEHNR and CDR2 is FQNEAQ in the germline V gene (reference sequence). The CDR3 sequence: CASSTGQTNEQFF. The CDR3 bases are TGTGCCAGCAGCACGGGACAGACCAATGAGCAGTTCTTC.

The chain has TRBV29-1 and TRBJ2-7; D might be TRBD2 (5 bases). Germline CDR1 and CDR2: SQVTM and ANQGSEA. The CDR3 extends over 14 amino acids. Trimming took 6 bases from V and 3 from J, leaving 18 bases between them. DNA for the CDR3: TGCAGCGTGGGTGGTTCAGGAGGCATCTACGAGCAGTACTTC. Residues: CSVGGSGGIYEQYF.

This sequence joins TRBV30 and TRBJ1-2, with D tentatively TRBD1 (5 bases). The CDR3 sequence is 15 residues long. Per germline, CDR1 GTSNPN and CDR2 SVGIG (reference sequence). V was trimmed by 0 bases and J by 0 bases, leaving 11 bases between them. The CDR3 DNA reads TGTGCCTGGAGTGTATGGGGCAGTGCTAACTATGGCTACACCTTC. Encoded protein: CAWSVWGSANYGYTF.

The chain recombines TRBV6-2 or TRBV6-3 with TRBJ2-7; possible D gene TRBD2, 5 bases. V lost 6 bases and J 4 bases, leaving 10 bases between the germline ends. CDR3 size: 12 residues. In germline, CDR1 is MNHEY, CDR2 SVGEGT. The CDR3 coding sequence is TGTGCCAGCAGCGAGAGGGCGTACGAGCAGTACGTC. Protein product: CASSERAYEQYV.

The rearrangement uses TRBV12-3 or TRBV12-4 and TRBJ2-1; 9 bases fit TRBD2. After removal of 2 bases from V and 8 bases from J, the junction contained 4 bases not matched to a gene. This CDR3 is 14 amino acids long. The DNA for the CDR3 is TGTGCCAGCAGTTTACGCGGGAGGGGCTATGAGCAGTTCTTC. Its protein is CASSLRGRGYEQFF.

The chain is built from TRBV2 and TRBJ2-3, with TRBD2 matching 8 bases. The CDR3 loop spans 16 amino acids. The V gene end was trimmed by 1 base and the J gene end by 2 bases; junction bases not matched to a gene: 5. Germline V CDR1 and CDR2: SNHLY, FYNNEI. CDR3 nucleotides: TGTGCCAGCAGTGAAGTTTGGACTAGCTCCACAGATACGCAGTATTTT. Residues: CASSEVWTSSTDTQYF.

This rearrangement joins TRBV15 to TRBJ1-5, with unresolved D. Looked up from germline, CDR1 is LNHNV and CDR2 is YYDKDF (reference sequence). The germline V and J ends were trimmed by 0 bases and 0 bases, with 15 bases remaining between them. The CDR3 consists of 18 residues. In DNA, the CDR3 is TGTGCCACCAGCAGAGATCGGTACGGCTTCAATAGCAATCAGCCCCAGCATTTT. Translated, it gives CATSRDRYGFNSNQPQHF.

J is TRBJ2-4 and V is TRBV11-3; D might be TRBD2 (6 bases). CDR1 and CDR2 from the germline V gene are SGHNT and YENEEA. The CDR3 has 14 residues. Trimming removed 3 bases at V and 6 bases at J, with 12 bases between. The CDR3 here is CASSLRRVGNIQYF. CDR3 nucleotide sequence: TGTGCCAGCAGCTTGCGGAGGGTTGGAAACATTCAGTACTTC. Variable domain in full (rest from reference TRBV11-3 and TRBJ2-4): EAGVVQSPRYKIIEKKQPVAFWCNPISGHNTLYWYLQNLGQGPELLIRYENEEAVDDSQLPKDRFSAERLKGVDSTLKIQPAELGDSAVYLCASSLRRVGNIQYFGAGTRLSVL.

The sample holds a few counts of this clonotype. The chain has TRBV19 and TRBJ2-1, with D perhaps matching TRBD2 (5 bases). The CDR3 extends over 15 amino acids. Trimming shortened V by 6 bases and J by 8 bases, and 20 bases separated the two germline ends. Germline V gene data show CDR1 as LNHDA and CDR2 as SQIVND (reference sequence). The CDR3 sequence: CASSLPDSRRDEQFF. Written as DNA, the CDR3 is TGTGCCAGTAGCTTACCGGACTCCCGTCGGGATGAGCAGTTCTTC.